This TCR beta chain was found in a study of beta chain features in type 1 diabetes. Study-wide background: There were some 100,000,000 sorted cells examined across all samples.

Notes on this clone: As yet, its antigen is unknown.

Of the isolated RNA, all was reverse transcribed, and so the sequenced material was expressed TCRB transcripts. Sequencing used immunoSEQ multiplex PCR; TCRdb keeps in-frame clones, though not all of them. Among about 45,000 clones, over 50% were seen once, and the ten largest hold over 2%. Study findings and constraints: Using cDNA template may skew counts toward highly expressing activated cells. No resolution was reached here on whether HLA type influences TCRB rearrangement.

Each of the CD4+ naive, central memory, regulatory and stem cell-like memory populations was sorted via CD45RO/CCR7/CD25/CD127/CD95/CD27. Trimming took 4 bases from V and 4 from J; bases not matched to a gene: 4. The CDR3 is 14 residues long. CDR1 is MDHEN and CDR2 is SYDVKM in the germline V gene. The rearrangement links TRBV28 to TRBJ1-3, with 7 nucleotides matching TRBD1. Sequenced input: Tregs from blood. This TCR derives from a woman aged 18-29 years in good health. This CDR3 is CASSYRGTGNTIYF. The CDR3 DNA follows: TGTGCCAGCAGTTACAGGGGCACGGGAAACACCATATATTTT.